Listed here are 20 T cell receptor beta chains from one sample, sequenced in a study of T cell responses to AZD1222 COVID-19 vaccine. Here immunoSEQ multiplex PCR was the method, and the copy in TCRdb shows in-frame clones only, minus some. The sample has 250,000 to 300,000 clones; 94% are singletons. This specimen was peripheral blood, taken 28 days after the second AZD1222 dose. The receptor set was obtained from an adult who received the AZD1222 COVID-19 vaccine.

The chain couples TRBV5-6 to TRBJ2-1, with 9 bases matching TRBD2. J gave up 5 bases and V 0 bases, and 3 bases lay outside the gene matches. Germline V CDR1 and CDR2: SGHDT, YYEEEE. This CDR3 region has 15 residues. CDR3 loop: CASSLVSGGHNEQFF. The CDR3 bases are TGTGCCAGCAGCTTGGTTAGCGGGGGACACAATGAGCAGTTCTTC.

This clone was detected once. The chain links TRBV5-1 to TRBJ2-3, with a weak D call TRBD2 (5 bases). This CDR3 has 14 amino acids. Trimming left V 1 base short and J 0 bases short, with 6 bases between. Germline V gives CDR1 SGHRS, CDR2 YFSETQ. The CDR3 sequence is CASSLLASTDTQYF. The CDR3 DNA follows: TGCGCCAGCAGCTTGTTAGCGAGCACAGATACGCAGTATTTT.

The CDR3 region is CASSNAGENTEAFF. The CDR3 DNA reads as TGTGCCAGCAGCAATGCGGGGGAGAACACTGAAGCTTTCTTT. The chain couples TRBV3-1 (or the pseudogene TRBV3-2) to TRBJ1-1, with TRBD1 as a possible D gene (5 bases). CDR1 and CDR2 (germline): LGHDT, YNNKEL (reference sequence). The CDR3 covers 14 residues. The germline V and J ends were trimmed by 5 bases and 1 base, with 11 bases remaining between them.

This clone was detected once. The chain employs TRBV27 and TRBJ2-1, with 8 bases matching TRBD2. The CDR3 sequence is 15 residues long. Germline V gives CDR1 MNHEY, CDR2 SMNVEV (reference sequence). After removal of 4 bases from V and 10 bases from J, the junction contained 12 bases not matched to a gene. The CDR3: CASSSMAGGRGEQFF. DNA for the CDR3: TGTGCCAGCAGTTCAATGGCGGGAGGACGAGGGGAGCAGTTCTTC.

This clone was seen only a few times. The chain links TRBV7-3 to TRBJ2-3; a possible D gene is TRBD1 (5 bases). V dropped 5 bases and J dropped 2 bases, with 14 bases sitting between them. CDR1 and CDR2 from the germline V gene are SGHTA and FQGTGA. The CDR3 loop spans 15 amino acids. CDR3 residues: CASSPGYGHTDTQYF. In DNA form, the CDR3 reads TGTGCCAGCAGCCCAGGGTACGGACACACAGATACGCAGTATTTT.

This clone has only one observation. The rearrangement uses TRBV5-1 and TRBJ2-1, with D possibly matching TRBD2 (6 bases). The length of the CDR3 is 14 residues. CDR1 and CDR2 from the germline V gene are SGHRS and YFSETQ. Trimming shortened V by 6 bases and J by 5 bases, and 15 bases separated the two germline ends. CDR3 amino acids: CASTRGGAHNEQFF. CDR3 in DNA: TGCGCCAGCACACGAGGAGGGGCCCACAATGAGCAGTTCTTC.

The chain carries TRBV2 and TRBJ1-5; D possibly corresponds to TRBD1 (6 bases). The CDR3 sequence is 18 residues long. Germline lookup yields CDR1 SNHLY and CDR2 FYNNEI. Trimming shortened V by 7 bases and J by 0 bases, and 22 bases separated the two germline ends. The CDR3 DNA reads TGTGCCAGCATGCCGACAGGCCCCTACGCATATAGCAATCAGCCCCAGCATTTT. It specifies CASMPTGPYAYSNQPQHF.

The chain employs TRBV16 and TRBJ1-5; unclear D gene. The CDR3 length is 12 residues. With 3 bases removed from V and 7 bases from J, the gap between germline ends came to 7 bases. Germline V gives CDR1 KGHSY, CDR2 FQNENV. As DNA, the CDR3 is TGTGCCAGCAGCCAGACGTGGCAGCCCCAGCATTTT. This codes for CASSQTWQPQHF. Combining the CDR3 with reference TRBV16 and TRBJ1-5 gives the whole variable domain GEEVAQTPKHLVRGEGQKAKLYCAPIKGHSYVFWYQQVLKNEFKFLISFQNENVFDETGMPKERFSAKCLPNSPCSLEIQATKLEDSAVYFCASSQTWQPQHFGDGTRLSIL.

The rearrangement uses TRBV19 and TRBJ1-5, with D possibly being TRBD1 (6 bases). Germline V gene lookup returns CDR1 LNHDA and CDR2 SQIVND (reference sequence). V was shortened by 3 bases and J by 9 bases, with 15 bases between the two germline ends. The CDR3 runs to 14 residues. CDR3 nucleotides: TGTGCCAGTAGTATCCAACAGGGTGCTCTGCCCCAGCATTTT. Translating it yields CASSIQQGALPQHF. The variable domain in full, with the rest retrieved from reference TRBV19 and TRBJ1-5, is DGGITQSPKYLFRKEGQNVTLSCEQNLNHDAMYWYRQDPGQGLRLIYYSQIVNDFQKGDIAEGYSVSREKKESFPLTVTSAQKNPTAFYLCASSIQQGALPQHFGDGTRLSIL.

The J gene is TRBJ1-1, the V gene TRBV6-2 or TRBV6-3; D call uncertain. Trimming stripped 2 bases from V and 7 bases from J, with 8 bases between. The germline V gene has CDR1 MNHEY and CDR2 SVGEGT. The CDR3 sequence is 12 residues long. The CDR3 DNA reads as TGTGCCAGCAGTTACGGTACTGGTGAAGCTTTCTTT. Translated, it gives CASSYGTGEAFF.

The chain joins TRBV19 to TRBJ1-2; a possible D gene is TRBD1 (5 bases). Germline CDR1 and CDR2: LNHDA and SQIVND (reference sequence). Deletions cut 5 bases from V and 4 bases from J, with 17 bases between. The CDR3 loop spans 15 amino acids. CDR3 coding DNA: TGTGCCAGTAGTGGGGCGGTCACAGGACTCTATGGCTACACCTTC. This translates into CASSGAVTGLYGYTF. The full variable domain, its missing parts supplied by reference TRBV19 and TRBJ1-2, is DGGITQSPKYLFRKEGQNVTLSCEQNLNHDAMYWYRQDPGQGLRLIYYSQIVNDFQKGDIAEGYSVSREKKESFPLTVTSAQKNPTAFYLCASSGAVTGLYGYTFGSGTRLTVV.

V gene TRBV28 combines with J gene TRBJ2-7; 7 nucleotides agree with TRBD2. This CDR3 comprises 14 residues. Germline V gene sequence: CDR1 MDHEN, CDR2 SYDVKM. With V trimmed by 2 bases and J by 6 bases, 7 bases remained unmatched. The CDR3 DNA follows: TGTGCCAGCAGTTTAAGGCGTAGGGAGGGCGAGCAGTACTTC. The encoded protein is CASSLRRREGEQYF. Looking up the rest from reference TRBV28 and TRBJ2-7 gives the full variable domain: DVKVTQSSRYLVKRTGEKVFLECVQDMDHENMFWYRQDPGLGLRLIYFSYDVKMKEKGDIPEGYSVSREKKERFSLILESASTNQTSMYLCASSLRRREGEQYFGPGTRLTVT.

The chain recombines TRBV20-1 with TRBJ1-1; 7 bases align to TRBD1. The CDR3 contains 11 residues. V trimming: 7 bases; J trimming: 7 bases; junction bases outside the gene matches: 6. Germline values: CDR1 DFQATT, CDR2 SNEGSKA (reference sequence). CDR3 coding DNA: TGCAGTGGTTACAGGGGACTTGAAGCTTTCTTT. Translating gives CSGYRGLEAFF.

The rearrangement joins TRBV5-1 to TRBJ1-1; 9 bases map to TRBD1. V lost 7 bases and J lost 7; bases outside the gene matches: 8. This CDR3 spans 13 amino acids. Germline values: CDR1 SGHRS, CDR2 YFSETQ. The CDR3 coding sequence is TGCGCCAGCGTACAGGGGGCTGCGGGTGAAGCTTTCTTT. Protein sequence: CASVQGAAGEAFF. Complete variable domain (other parts from reference TRBV5-1 and TRBJ1-1): KAGVTQTPRYLIKTRGQQVTLSCSPISGHRSVSWYQQTPGQGLQFLFEYFSETQRNKGNFPGRFSGRQFSNSRSEMNVSTLELGDSALYLCASVQGAAGEAFFGQGTRLTVV.

CDR3 nucleotides: TGCGCCAGCAGCTTCGGAAGCGGGGTCTACGAGCAGTACTTC. Its translation is CASSFGSGVYEQYF. V and J are TRBV5-1 and TRBJ2-7, with 7 bases that match TRBD2. Unmatched junction bases numbered 5, after V lost 2 bases and J lost 3 bases. Germline lookup yields CDR1 SGHRS and CDR2 YFSETQ. The CDR3 totals 14 residues.

The chain joins TRBV27 to TRBJ2-7; 7 bases align to TRBD1. With 6 bases clipped from V and 3 bases from J, the junction kept 11 bases outside the gene matches. The germline gives CDR1 MNHEY, CDR2 SMNVEV (reference sequence). There are 15 residues in the CDR3. CDR3 in amino acids: CASSLVGQTHYEQYF. In DNA form, the CDR3 reads TGTGCCAGCAGCCTCGTGGGACAGACCCACTACGAGCAGTACTTC.

The chain joins TRBV9 to TRBJ2-1, with 9 bases lining up with TRBD2. J gave up 9 bases and V 2 bases, and 3 bases lay outside the gene matches. CDR1 and CDR2 from the germline V gene are SGDLS and YYNGEE. This CDR3 has 13 amino acids. CDR3 DNA sequence: TGTGCCAGCAGCGTTACTAGCGGGTCTGAGCAGTTCTTC. This codes for CASSVTSGSEQFF.

This clone was counted once. The J gene is TRBJ1-1, the V gene TRBV5-5, with a weak D call TRBD1 (5 bases). Per germline, CDR1 SGHKS and CDR2 YYEKEE (reference sequence). The CDR3 extends over 15 amino acids. V was shortened by 1 base and J by 0 bases, with 10 bases between the two germline ends. This chain's CDR3 is CASSLRGEMNTEAFF. The CDR3 DNA sequence: TGTGCCAGCAGCTTGAGAGGGGAGATGAACACTGAAGCTTTCTTT.

The CDR3 DNA reads TGTGCCAGCAGTTTATGGGGGACAGTCTCTGGAAACACCATATATTTT. Protein: CASSLWGTVSGNTIYF. The rearrangement uses TRBV28 and TRBJ1-3, with 7 nucleotides matching TRBD1. CDR3 size: 16 residues. Germline V gene data show CDR1 as MDHEN and CDR2 as SYDVKM. V gave up 0 bases and J gave up 0 bases; unmatched junction bases: 2. Full variable domain (missing parts from reference TRBV28 and TRBJ1-3): DVKVTQSSRYLVKRTGEKVFLECVQDMDHENMFWYRQDPGLGLRLIYFSYDVKMKEKGDIPEGYSVSREKKERFSLILESASTNQTSMYLCASSLWGTVSGNTIYFGEGSWLTVV.

The chain employs TRBV20-1 and TRBJ2-7, with D possibly TRBD1 on 6 matching bases. CDR1 is DFQATT and CDR2 is SNEGSKA in the germline V gene (reference sequence). This CDR3 has 10 residues. V was cut by 5 bases and J by 6 bases, with 8 bases left in between. As DNA, the CDR3 is TGCAGTGCTGGGGGCATCGAGCAGTACTTC. As protein: CSAGGIEQYF.